This T cell receptor (beta chain) came from a study of shared T cell receptors in the human thymus. Data came from immunoSEQ multiplex PCR; TCRdb stores just in-frame clones and leaves some out. The table has under 850,000 clones, 88% seen once. The germline gives CDR1 MGHRA, CDR2 YSYEKL. The ends lost 0 bases at V and 2 bases at J; junction bases unmatched: 7. This CDR3 is 17 amino acids long. These data are also associated with another study on human thymus T cells. As that report states: Healthy Finnish infants having corrective surgery for congenital heart defects served as donors. Corrective cardiac operations yielded the resected thymus tissue. Related work found strong thymic repertoire overlap between unrelated individuals.

Input material: thymocytes. The J gene is TRBJ2-3, the V gene TRBV4-1, with TRBD2 matching over 8 bases. This sequence originates from a boy in the first two years of life with a congenital heart defect. CDR3 coding DNA: TGCGCCAGCAGCCAAGATCCAGCGGGGGCCCCCACAGATACGCAGTATTTT. Translating it yields CASSQDPAGAPTDTQYF.